This T cell receptor (beta chain) originates from a study of blood T cells in healthy people across ages. As for this clonotype: This may stem from a read error, because a much larger clone lies one nucleotide away.

Next came a second PCR, run for about 7 to 12 cycles, which used a sample-barcoded 5' primer along with a J-beta primer mix. TCRdb processed the 5' RACE reads anew with MiXCR; each CDR3 protein has one entry. The sample holds roughly 1.6 million distinct CDR3 sequences, roughly 32% seen once. The V segment lost 5 bases and the J segment 11 bases; nucleotides outside the gene matches: 15. The CDR3 has 15 amino acids. J is TRBJ2-5 and V is TRBV12-3 or TRBV12-4; 9 bases line up with TRBD2. Sequencing input: blood. The clonotype originates from a woman in her twenties or thirties in good health. CDR3 nucleotide sequence: TGTGCCAGCAGTCCGCGAGGCGGGGGGGCTCAGGAGCAGTACTTC. As protein: CASSPRGGGAQEQYF.